This is a list of T cell receptor beta chains from one sample in a study of blood T cell repertoires in COVID-19. The table came from immunoSEQ multiplex PCR; TCRdb's copy has only in-frame clones and leaves some out. This table holds tens of thousands of clones, around 86% found once. The sample comprised peripheral blood. The source of these receptors is an elderly woman with active or convalescent COVID-19. CDR3s include the opening cysteine and the closing phenylalanine or tryptophan. A D gene is named only where the DNA matches it firmly. For some rows the clone size is stated as once, few or many, or as a class when expanded; others skip it.

J	D	size	V	CDR3	DNA
TRBJ2-1	TRBD1	NA	TRBV6-5	CASRLTGVTYNEQFF	TGTGCCAGCAGATTGACAGGGGTAACCTACAATGAGCAGTTCTTC
TRBJ2-7	TRBD1	few	TRBV5-1	CASSPGQGAREQYF	TGCGCCAGCAGCCCAGGACAGGGGGCGAGGGAGCAGTACTTC
TRBJ1-3	NA	NA	TRBV10-3	CATKTRELSGNTIYF	TGTGCCACCAAGACCAGGGAACTCTCTGGAAACACCATATATTTT
TRBJ1-2	TRBD1	NA	TRBV6-2/TRBV6-3	CASSYVGTGTYGYTF	TGTGCCAGCAGTTACGTCGGGACAGGGACCTATGGCTACACCTTC
TRBJ2-6	TRBD2	NA	TRBV3-1/TRBV3-2	CASSQEETRLAGGPLSGANVLTF	TGTGCCAGCAGCCAAGAAGAAACGAGACTAGCGGGGGGGCCCCTCTCTGGGGCCAACGTCCTGACTTTC
TRBJ2-4	TRBD1	NA	TRBV7-2	CASSSTGGGNIQYF	TGTGCCAGCAGCTCGACAGGGGGAGGAAACATTCAGTACTTC
TRBJ1-5	NA	NA	TRBV24-1	CATSHGVGNQPQHF	TGTGCCACCAGTCACGGGGTTGGAAATCAGCCCCAGCATTTT
TRBJ1-5	TRBD1	NA	TRBV12-5	CASGQGPNQPQHF	TGTGCTAGTGGACAGGGGCCCAATCAGCCCCAGCATTTT
TRBJ2-5	NA	once	TRBV4-2	CASSPVGGPETQYF	TGTGCCAGCAGCCCCGTGGGGGGGCCAGAGACCCAGTACTTC
TRBJ1-2	NA	NA	TRBV7-9	CASSNKPHYGYTF	TGTGCCAGCAGCAATAAGCCGCACTATGGCTACACCTTC
TRBJ1-2	NA	NA	TRBV7-9	CASSLGPRTNYGYTF	TGTGCCAGCAGCTTAGGGCCACGTACTAACTATGGCTACACCTTC
TRBJ2-2	NA	NA	TRBV5-6	CASPPVGEANTGELFF	TGTGCCAGCCCCCCGGTGGGAGAGGCGAACACCGGGGAGCTGTTTTTT
TRBJ2-1	TRBD2	NA	TRBV6-5	CASSYSRGGYNEQFF	TGTGCCAGCAGTTACTCGCGGGGAGGGTACAATGAGCAGTTCTTC
TRBJ2-2	NA	NA	TRBV6-5	CASNALGGRTGELFF	TGTGCCAGCAACGCCCTAGGTGGCCGCACCGGGGAGCTGTTTTTT
TRBJ2-6	NA	NA	TRBV7-3	CASSPATDGANVLTF	TGTGCCAGCAGCCCAGCCACAGACGGGGCCAACGTCCTGACTTTC
TRBJ2-5	TRBD1	NA	TRBV4-3	CASSQFGTGIQETQYF	TGCGCCAGCAGCCAATTCGGGACAGGGATTCAAGAGACCCAGTACTTC
TRBJ1-2	NA	NA	TRBV4-2	CASSQRTPGGASYGYTF	TGTGCCAGCAGCCAGAGGACCCCGGGGGGGGCTAGCTATGGCTACACCTTC
TRBJ1-2	NA	NA	TRBV12-3/TRBV12-4	CASSPGVYGYTF	TGTGCCAGCAGCCCGGGGGTCTATGGCTACACCTTC
TRBJ2-5	NA	few	TRBV19	CASSHRAPETQYF	TGTGCCAGTAGCCACAGGGCTCCAGAGACCCAGTACTTC
TRBJ2-7	TRBD1	NA	TRBV4-3	CASSQERQGPYEQYF	TGCGCCAGCAGCCAAGAACGACAGGGCCCCTACGAGCAGTACTTC
TRBJ1-1	NA	NA	TRBV18	CASSSQSGTLNTEAFF	TGTGCCAGCTCATCCCAATCCGGGACACTGAACACTGAAGCTTTCTTT
TRBJ1-2	TRBD1	NA	TRBV5-5	CASSLGQGVWDGYTF	TGTGCCAGCAGTTTGGGACAGGGGGTATGGGATGGCTACACCTTC
TRBJ2-2	NA	once	TRBV9	CASSVRSDSSTGELFF	TGTGCCAGCAGCGTTCGATCGGACAGTTCCACCGGGGAGCTGTTTTTT
TRBJ1-1	TRBD1	few	TRBV7-2	CASSVDRVNTEAFF	TGTGCCAGCAGCGTGGACAGGGTGAACACTGAAGCTTTCTTT
TRBJ1-6	TRBD1	NA	TRBV27	CASSEQGASRSPLHF	TGTGCCAGCAGCGAACAGGGGGCGTCCCGGTCACCCCTCCACTTT
TRBJ1-3	TRBD1	NA	TRBV28	CASSPGTGSGNTIYF	TGTGCCAGCAGTCCCGGGACAGGCTCTGGAAACACCATATATTTT
TRBJ2-1	TRBD1	once	TRBV4-3	CASSRLTGAYTYNEQFF	TGCGCCAGCAGCCGCTTGACAGGGGCTTACACCTACAATGAGCAGTTCTTC
TRBJ2-5	NA	NA	TRBV6-2/TRBV6-3	CASSPLETQYF	TGTGCCAGCAGTCCCCTTGAGACCCAGTACTTC
TRBJ1-1	TRBD1	NA	TRBV6-5	CASSNGQGRTEAFF	TGTGCCAGCAGTAACGGACAGGGCCGGACTGAAGCTTTCTTT
TRBJ1-2	TRBD1	once	TRBV9	CASSVVEQGMDYGYTF	TGTGCCAGCAGCGTAGTCGAACAGGGGATGGACTATGGCTACACCTTC
TRBJ2-5	NA	NA	TRBV29-1	CSVVRETGETQYF	TGCAGCGTTGTTCGGGAGACGGGGGAGACCCAGTACTTC
TRBJ1-4	NA	once	TRBV7-6	CASSLRTDTREKLFF	TGTGCCAGCAGCCTCCGGACCGACACTAGGGAAAAACTGTTTTTT
TRBJ1-2	NA	few	TRBV7-2	CASSLSRILNYGYTF	TGTGCCAGCAGCTTATCCCGTATACTTAACTATGGCTACACCTTC
TRBJ1-6	NA	NA	TRBV28	CASSSDRLNSPLHF	TGTGCCAGCAGTTCAGACAGGTTAAATTCACCCCTCCACTTT
TRBJ2-7	NA	NA	TRBV28	CASIRSSPPYEQYF	TGTGCCAGCATTAGGTCTAGCCCTCCCTACGAGCAGTACTTC
TRBJ1-1	NA	NA	TRBV10-3	CAINGMRNTEAFF	TGTGCCATCAACGGGATGCGTAACACTGAAGCTTTCTTT